A single sample is the source of the 10 T cell receptor beta chains below, sequenced in a study of shared clonotypes between healthy human individuals. Generated by immunoSEQ multiplex PCR, the TCRdb table keeps only in-frame clones and is missing some. The table has fewer than 700,000 clones, roughly 96% seen once; the top ten hold approximately 0.11%. Terminally differentiated effector memory CD45RA+ cells were excluded from the naive CD8 cells, which were CD45RO-negative and positively selected for CCR7. Sequenced material: naive CD8+ T cells sorted from blood. These TCRs come from a woman in her 30s in good health.

The J gene is TRBJ1-1, the V gene TRBV19; D might be TRBD1 (6 bases). The CDR3 covers 15 residues. Germline CDR1 reads LNHDA; CDR2 reads SQIVND (reference sequence). V dropped 0 bases and J dropped 3 bases, with 11 bases sitting between them. CDR3 sequence (DNA): TGTGCCAGTAGTATAGAACGGGGACACCACACTGAAGCTTTCTTT. This sequence encodes CASSIERGHHTEAFF.

The CDR3 sequence: CASSQRTGTGSYEQYF. In nucleotides, the CDR3 is TGCGCCAGCAGCCAACGAACCGGGACAGGGTCCTACGAGCAGTACTTC. V is TRBV4-1 and J is TRBJ2-7, with 9 bases identical to TRBD1. Trimming cost V 2 bases and J 1 base; bases outside gene matches: 6. In germline, CDR1 is MGHRA, CDR2 YSYEKL. The CDR3 is 16 residues long.

This chain joins TRBV5-6 and TRBJ2-1; 10 bases fit TRBD2. After removal of 4 bases from V and 8 bases from J, the junction contained 3 bases not matched to a gene. The CDR3 is 13 residues long. Germline loops: CDR1 SGHDT, CDR2 YYEEEE. The CDR3 sequence: CASSPGTSDEQFF. The DNA of the CDR3 is TGTGCCAGCAGCCCGGGGACTAGCGATGAGCAGTTCTTC.

V usage is TRBV9 and J usage is TRBJ2-1; 11 bases fit TRBD2. CDR1 SGDLS and CDR2 YYNGEE come from the germline V gene. CDR3 length: 16 residues. After removal of 4 bases from V and 3 bases from J, the junction contained 6 bases not matched to a gene. CDR3: CASSPLGTSGYNEQFF. CDR3 DNA: TGTGCCAGCAGCCCCCTTGGGACTAGCGGCTACAATGAGCAGTTCTTC. The variable domain in full, with the rest retrieved from reference TRBV9 and TRBJ2-1, is DSGVTQTPKHLITATGQRVTLRCSPRSGDLSVYWYQQSLDQGLQFLIQYYNGEERAKGNILERFSAQQFPDLHSELNLSSLELGDSALYFCASSPLGTSGYNEQFFGPGTRLTVL.

This rearrangement joins TRBV28 to TRBJ2-1; D remains ambiguous. Germline CDR1 reads MDHEN; CDR2 reads SYDVKM. With 3 bases removed from V and 5 bases from J, the gap between germline ends came to 8 bases. This CDR3 has 13 residues. Written as DNA, the CDR3 is TGTGCCAGCAGTTTTAATCTTAACAATGAGCAGTTCTTC. Translation: CASSFNLNNEQFF.

This rearrangement joins TRBV27 to TRBJ1-1, with 9 bases lining up with TRBD1. Germline CDR1 and CDR2: MNHEY and SMNVEV (reference sequence). CDR3 size: 15 residues. Trimming removed 2 bases from V and 4 bases from J; junction bases left unmatched: 5. In nucleotides, the CDR3 is TGTGCCAGCAGTTTACTCGGGACAGGGTTCACTGAAGCTTTCTTT. Amino acid sequence: CASSLLGTGFTEAFF.

V and J are TRBV28 and TRBJ1-5, with a tentative D call TRBD1 (5 bases). The germline gives CDR1 MDHEN, CDR2 SYDVKM. The V and J ends lost 3 bases and 6 bases respectively, with 15 bases between them. This CDR3 is built from 15 residues. CDR3 in amino acids: CASSFLGERGQPQHF. The CDR3 coding sequence is TGTGCCAGCAGTTTTTTAGGGGAAAGAGGTCAGCCCCAGCATTTT.

The gene calls are TRBV10-1 and TRBJ2-2; 8 positions agree with TRBD1. Germline trimming cut 1 base from V and 7 bases from J; bases unmatched to any gene: 14. The germline gives CDR1 WNHNN, CDR2 SYGVQD (reference sequence). CDR3 length: 18 residues. CDR3 nucleotides: TGCGCCAGCAGTGAGTTGTTTGGCCAGGGGGCGAGTAACGGGGAGCTGTTTTTT. Its protein is CASSELFGQGASNGELFF.

This sequence joins TRBV6-1 and TRBJ2-2; TRBD2 matches at 9 bases. Unmatched junction bases numbered 9, after V lost 6 bases and J lost 1 base. The CDR3 is 17 amino acids. The germline CDR1 and CDR2 sequences are MNHNS and SASEGT. CDR3 DNA sequence: TGTGCCAGCAGGGAAACCCCGACTAGCGGGAACACCGGGGAGCTGTTTTTT. This sequence encodes CASRETPTSGNTGELFF.

CDR3 sequence reads: CASSQYATARGDEQYF. DNA for the CDR3: TGTGCCAGCAGCCAATATGCTACGGCGCGGGGCGACGAGCAGTACTTC. The chain recombines TRBV16 with TRBJ2-7; maybe TRBD2 (6 bases). CDR3 length equals 16 residues. Trimming pared 1 base from V and 5 bases from J, leaving 18 bases between. The germline V gene has CDR1 KGHSY and CDR2 FQNENV.